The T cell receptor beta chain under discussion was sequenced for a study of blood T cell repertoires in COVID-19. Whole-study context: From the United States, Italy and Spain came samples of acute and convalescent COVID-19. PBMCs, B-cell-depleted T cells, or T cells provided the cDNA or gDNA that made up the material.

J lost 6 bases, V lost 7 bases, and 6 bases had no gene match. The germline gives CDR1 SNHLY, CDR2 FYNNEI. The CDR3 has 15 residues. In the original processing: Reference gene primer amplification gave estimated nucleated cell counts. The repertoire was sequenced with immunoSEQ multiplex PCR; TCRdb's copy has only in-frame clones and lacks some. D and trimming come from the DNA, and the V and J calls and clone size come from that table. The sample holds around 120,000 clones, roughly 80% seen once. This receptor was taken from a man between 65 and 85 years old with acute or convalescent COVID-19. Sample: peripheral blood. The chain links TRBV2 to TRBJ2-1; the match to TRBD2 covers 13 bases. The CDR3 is CASTTSGGVRNEQFF. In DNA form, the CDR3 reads TGTGCCAGCACCACTAGCGGGGGGGTACGCAATGAGCAGTTCTTC.